Listed below are T cell receptor beta chains from one sample, sequenced in a study of blood T cell repertoires in COVID-19. The method was immunoSEQ multiplex PCR; TCRdb's version includes in-frame clones alone and lacks a portion of them. This table has approximately 300,000 clones, roughly 91% appearing once. Specimen: peripheral blood. These receptors were taken from a man aged 45-60 years with active or convalescent COVID-19. Each CDR3 is given with its conserved first and last residue. The D gene is left open where the match is weak. Size is omitted from some rows. Given values are once, few, many or a class for expanded clones.

size | D | J | V | DNA | CDR3
. | . | TRBJ1-2 | TRBV7-2 | TGTGCCAGCAGTTCAAGGGGGACAACCTATGGCTACACCTTC | CASSSRGTTYGYTF
. | TRBD2 | TRBJ2-7 | TRBV2 | TGTGCCAGCAGGAGACTAGCGGGGGGTACCTACGAGCAGTACTTC | CASRRLAGGTYEQYF
. | TRBD1 | TRBJ1-5 | TRBV5-8 | TGTGCCAGCAGCGCGGGACAGGGAGGCCAGCCCCAGCATTTT | CASSAGQGGQPQHF
few | TRBD1 | TRBJ1-1 | TRBV6-2/TRBV6-3 | TGTGCCAGCAGTTACCCCAGACAGGGCTCTATGAACACTGAAGCTTTCTTT | CASSYPRQGSMNTEAFF
. | . | TRBJ1-3 | TRBV4-3 | TGCGCCAGCAGCCAAACCCGGAACGCGGGGGGGCAAATAAGTGGAAACACCATATATTTT | CASSQTRNAGGQISGNTIYF
few | . | TRBJ2-2 | TRBV7-3 | TGTGCCAGCAGCCGTTACAGGGTGGGGAACACCGGGGAGCTGTTTTTT | CASSRYRVGNTGELFF
. | . | TRBJ1-3 | TRBV12-3/TRBV12-4 | TGTGCCAGCAGGGGCTCCTCTGGAAACACCATATATTTT | CASRGSSGNTIYF
. | . | TRBJ1-4 | TRBV9 | TGTGCCAGCAGCGTAGGGCAGTTTAATGAAAAACTGTTTTTT | CASSVGQFNEKLFF
. | . | TRBJ2-5 | TRBV3-1/TRBV3-2 | TGTGCCAGCAGCCCCGGGGTCTACAGCGGGACCCAGTACTTC | CASSPGVYSGTQYF
. | TRBD1 | TRBJ2-7 | TRBV5-1 | TGCGCCAGCAGCTTCGGACAGGGGGCTAGGTACGAGCAGTACTTC | CASSFGQGARYEQYF
. | . | TRBJ1-4 | TRBV5-1 | TGCGCCAGCAGCTTGAGGGACAATGGTGAAAAACTGTTTTTT | CASSLRDNGEKLFF
. | . | TRBJ1-2 | TRBV5-6 | TGTGCCAGCAGCCCCGCCCCGTTAGCTAACTATGGCTACACCTTC | CASSPAPLANYGYTF
once | TRBD1 | TRBJ1-4 | TRBV27 | TGTGCCAGCAGTCCGGGCAGGGGGCGCACAACTAATGAAAAACTGTTTTTT | CASSPGRGRTTNEKLFF
. | TRBD1 | TRBJ2-2 | TRBV5-4 | TGTGCCAGCAGCACGGACAGGGGGCCCGGGGAGCTGTTTTTT | CASSTDRGPGELFF
. | TRBD1 | TRBJ1-3 | TRBV10-2 | TGCGCCAGCAGCCGGGACAGGGGGGTCACTGGAAACACCATATATTTT | CASSRDRGVTGNTIYF
. | . | TRBJ1-2 | TRBV5-1 | TGCGCCAGCAGCTTAGGAACAGTTAGCGACTACACCTTC | CASSLGTVSDYTF
. | . | TRBJ1-3 | TRBV7-9 | TGTGCCAGCAGCTTAATAGTGGGAAACACCATATATTTT | CASSLIVGNTIYF
once | TRBD1 | TRBJ1-4 | TRBV7-9 | TGTGCCAGCAGCCCTGGACAGGGAAGGGCAACTAATGAAAAACTGTTTTTT | CASSPGQGRATNEKLFF
. | . | TRBJ1-1 | TRBV6-4 | TGTGCCAGCTGCCGAGGGGCCGGGGGTGATATGAACACTGAAGCTTTCTTT | CASCRGAGGDMNTEAFF
once | TRBD2 | TRBJ2-1 | TRBV4-1 | TGCGCCAGCAGCCAACCGTCGACTAGCGCGCAGTTCTTC | CASSQPSTSAQFF
once | . | TRBJ1-6 | TRBV3-1/TRBV3-2 | TGTGCCAGCAGCCAAGATGGCGGAGATTCACCCCTCCACTTT | CASSQDGGDSPLHF
. | . | TRBJ2-3 | TRBV5-1 | TGCGCCAGCAGGCAATCGGCGGGTGCTAGCACAGATACGCAGTATTTT | CASRQSAGASTDTQYF
. | . | TRBJ2-2 | TRBV4-3 | TGCGCCAGCAGCCAAGTCCCACAGAACACCGGGGAGCTGTTTTTT | CASSQVPQNTGELFF
. | TRBD1 | TRBJ2-5 | TRBV18 | TGTGCCAGCTCACCACGGTCAATAGGGGGCAGTTTGCAAGAGACCCAGTACTTC | CASSPRSIGGSLQETQYF
. | . | TRBJ1-4 | TRBV5-1 | TGCGCCAGCAGCTTTCAAGGGGGGGATGAAAAACTGTTTTTT | CASSFQGGDEKLFF
. | TRBD2 | TRBJ2-3 | TRBV2 | TGTGCCAGCGCCACATCCGGACTAGCGGGAGGTCCTAGCACAGATACGCAGTATTTT | CASATSGLAGGPSTDTQYF
. | . | TRBJ2-1 | TRBV7-3 | TGTGCCAGCAGCCGGACTGGAGGGGCATCCGACCTTCAGAGCTCCTACAATGAGCAGTTCTTC | CASSRTGGASDLQSSYNEQFF
. | TRBD2 | TRBJ2-7 | TRBV4-2 | TGTGCCAGCAGCCAAGGGACTAGCGGAAACTCCTACGAGCAGTACTTC | CASSQGTSGNSYEQYF
few | TRBD1 | TRBJ2-1 | TRBV28 | TGTGCCAGCAGTTCCTTATCTTACAGGGGGCGGAATAACAATGAGCAGTTCTTC | CASSSLSYRGRNNNEQFF
. | . | TRBJ1-1 | TRBV7-9 | TGTGCCAGCAGCTCACAGGTACTCACTGAAGCTTTCTTT | CASSSQVLTEAFF
few | . | TRBJ1-1 | TRBV25-1 | TGTGCCAGCAGTGTCGGGTCCACTGAAGCTTTCTTT | CASSVGSTEAFF